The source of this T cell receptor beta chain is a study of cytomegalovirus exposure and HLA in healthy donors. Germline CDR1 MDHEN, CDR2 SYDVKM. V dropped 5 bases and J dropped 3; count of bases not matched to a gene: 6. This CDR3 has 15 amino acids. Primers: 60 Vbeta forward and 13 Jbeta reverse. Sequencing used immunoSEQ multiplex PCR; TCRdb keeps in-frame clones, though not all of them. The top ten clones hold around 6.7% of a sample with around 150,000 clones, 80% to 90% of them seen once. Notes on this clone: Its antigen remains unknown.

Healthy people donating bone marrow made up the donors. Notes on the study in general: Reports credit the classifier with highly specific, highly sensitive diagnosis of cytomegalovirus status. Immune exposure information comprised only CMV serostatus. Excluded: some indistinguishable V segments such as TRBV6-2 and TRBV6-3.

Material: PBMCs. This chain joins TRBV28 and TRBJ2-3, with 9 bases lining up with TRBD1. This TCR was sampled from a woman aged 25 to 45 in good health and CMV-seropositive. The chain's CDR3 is CASSTPGQGTDTQYF. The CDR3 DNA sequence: TGTGCCAGCAGTACCCCGGGACAGGGTACAGATACGCAGTATTTT.